This TCR beta chain is drawn from a study of response to subunit inactivated influenza vaccine. TCRdb reanalysed the RT-PCR reads using MiXCR and keeps one entry per CDR3 protein. The sample has roughly 700,000 distinct CDR3 sequences, less than 20% seen once; the top ten hold around a tenth. Study observations and caveats: New T cells are recruited in small numbers by each seasonal influenza vaccination, according to the authors' suggestion.

Trimming stripped 7 bases from V and 0 bases from J, with 10 bases between. CDR1 is SGHRS, CDR2 YFSETQ, per germline. CDR3 length: 14 amino acids. As to this clonotype: The antigen is unknown.

The specimen comprised PBMCs from blood, sampled 11 to 12 days after vaccination. The receptor comes from a man aged 50 or older who received an inactivated influenza vaccine. V and J are TRBV5-1 and TRBJ2-2, with unresolved D. Written as DNA, the CDR3 is TGCGCCAGCTTCGAGGTAGCGAACACCGGGGAGCTGTTTTTT. It encodes CASFEVANTGELFF.